This entry concerns a single T cell receptor beta chain. At one end the junction does not follow the germline gene, possibly because of a read error. The sample originates from a study of blood T cell repertoires in COVID-19. This CDR3 contains 14 residues. Germline V gene data show CDR1 as MDHEN and CDR2 as SYDVKM. Per the original methods: Amplified reference gene primers provided the basis for estimating nucleated cell counts. Using immunoSEQ multiplex PCR, the repertoire was profiled, and TCRdb retains in-frame clones only, with some absent. V, J and clone size derive from that table, while D and trimming were established from the DNA sequence. The sample carries more than 25,000 clones, about 94% recorded once.

This sequence was found in a human donor with active COVID-19. The donor label of this sample is uncertain. The sample comprised peripheral blood. This chain links TRBV28 with TRBJ2-7, with 7 bases identical to TRBD1. Here the CDR3 DNA reads TGTGCCAGCAGTTTAAACTCGCAGGGGGTGATAGCCAAATTC. This encodes CASSLNSQGVIAKF.